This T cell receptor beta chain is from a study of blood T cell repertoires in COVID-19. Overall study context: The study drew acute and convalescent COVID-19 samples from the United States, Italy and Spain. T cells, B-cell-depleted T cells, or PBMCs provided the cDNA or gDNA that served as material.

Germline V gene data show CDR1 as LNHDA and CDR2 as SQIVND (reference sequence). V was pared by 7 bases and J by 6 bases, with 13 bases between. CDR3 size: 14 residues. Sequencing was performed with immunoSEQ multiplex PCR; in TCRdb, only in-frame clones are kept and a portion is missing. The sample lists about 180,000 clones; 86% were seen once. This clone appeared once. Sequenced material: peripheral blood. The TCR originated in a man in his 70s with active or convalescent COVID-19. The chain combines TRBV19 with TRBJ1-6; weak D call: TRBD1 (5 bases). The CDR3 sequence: CASMATASNSPLHF. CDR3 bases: TGTGCCAGTATGGCGACAGCAAGTAATTCACCCCTCCACTTT.